The next 15 T cell receptor beta chains were all read from a single sample in a study of OX40 agonist ivuxolimab in advanced cancers. Sequencing used immunoSEQ multiplex PCR; TCRdb keeps in-frame clones, though not all of them. Of about 84,000 clones listed, roughly 89% are singletons. The specimen comprised CD4+ or CD8+ T cells sorted from blood, sampled in a trial of the OX40 agonist ivuxolimab. Receptors originate from an adult with an advanced solid tumor such as melanoma, head and neck, liver or kidney cancer.

This clone was recorded a few times. This chain connects TRBV10-3 to TRBJ1-1, with a weak D call TRBD1 (6 bases). CDR3 size: 14 residues. CDR1 and CDR2 from the germline V gene are ENHRY and SYGVKD. V lost 0 bases and J 5 bases, leaving 10 bases between the germline ends. Here the CDR3 reads CAISESRDRTEAFF. The CDR3 DNA reads TGTGCCATCAGTGAGTCGAGAGACAGGACTGAAGCTTTCTTT.

The chain recombines TRBV29-1 with TRBJ2-2; 11 nucleotides align to TRBD2. Germline-derived CDR1 and CDR2 are SQVTM and ANQGSEA. Trimming at V came to 4 bases and at J to 1 base, leaving 2 bases not matched to a gene. The CDR3 length is 15 residues. CDR3 amino acids: CSVGLAGGNTGELFF. As DNA, the CDR3 is TGCAGCGTTGGGCTAGCGGGGGGGAACACCGGGGAGCTGTTTTTT.

CDR3 protein: CASSRSGLLGEQFF. In nucleotides, the CDR3 is TGTGCCAGCAGCCGATCTGGACTCCTCGGGGAGCAGTTCTTC. V gene TRBV28 combines with J gene TRBJ2-1; a possible D gene is TRBD2 (5 bases). CDR1 is MDHEN and CDR2 is SYDVKM in the germline V gene. Trimming shortened V by 6 bases and J by 10 bases, and 19 bases separated the two germline ends. There are 14 residues in the CDR3.

V gene TRBV5-1 combines with J gene TRBJ2-5, with 7 bases matching TRBD2. The germline V gene encodes CDR1 SGHRS and CDR2 YFSETQ. The CDR3 loop spans 15 amino acids. Trimming at V came to 2 bases and at J to 3 bases, leaving 7 bases not matched to a gene. The CDR3 nucleotides are TGCGCCAGCAGCTTCCTAGCGGCAACAAAAGAGACCCAGTACTTC. It yields the protein CASSFLAATKETQYF.

This sequence joins TRBV5-3 and TRBJ2-5; D might be TRBD1 (6 bases). TRBV5-3 is an open reading frame whose function is uncertain. This CDR3 spans 17 amino acids. V was cut by 0 bases and J by 7 bases, with 22 bases left in between. CDR3: CARSLALGTPWRWTQYF. Written as DNA, the CDR3 is TGTGCCAGAAGCTTGGCACTCGGGACACCGTGGCGCTGGACCCAGTACTTC.

The chain has TRBV7-2 and TRBJ1-1; D perhaps matches TRBD1 (6 bases). V dropped 3 bases and J dropped 1 base, with 15 bases sitting between them. The CDR3 consists of 16 residues. Per germline, CDR1 SGHTA and CDR2 FQGNSA. CDR3: CASSFFARTANTEAFF. Here the CDR3 DNA reads TGTGCCAGCAGCTTTTTTGCGAGGACAGCGAACACTGAAGCTTTCTTT.

V gene TRBV5-5 combines with J gene TRBJ2-5, with D hard to call. The CDR3 spans 18 residues. Deletions cut 1 base from V and 0 bases from J, with 19 bases between. The V gene's germline CDR1 is SGHKS and CDR2 YYEKEE (reference sequence). The CDR3 sequence is CASSLIPRQNSYQETQYF. The CDR3, as DNA: TGTGCCAGCAGCTTGATTCCACGGCAGAACTCCTACCAAGAGACCCAGTACTTC.

The chain carries TRBV14 and TRBJ1-2; TRBD1 matches at 8 bases. After removal of 4 bases from V and 4 bases from J, the junction contained 5 bases not matched to a gene. Germline V lookup: CDR1 SGHDN, CDR2 FVKESK. The CDR3 runs 14 residues. CDR3 protein: CASSPPGTGYGYTF. CDR3 nucleotide sequence: TGTGCCAGCAGCCCGCCGGGGACAGGCTATGGCTACACCTTC.

The CDR3 loop reads CASSLDVTSGYYEQYF. CDR3 bases: TGCGCCAGCAGCCTAGACGTGACTAGCGGGTACTACGAGCAGTACTTC. The chain recombines TRBV4-3 with TRBJ2-7, with 10 positions matching TRBD2. Germline V lookup: CDR1 LGHNA, CDR2 YSLEER. The CDR3 runs to 16 residues. Losses at the gene ends were 4 bases for V and 3 bases for J; bases not matched to a gene: 9.

This chain joins TRBV15 and TRBJ2-7, with D perhaps being TRBD1 or TRBD2 (5 bases each). V lost 0 bases, J lost 0 bases, and 12 bases lay in between. Germline V gives CDR1 LNHNV, CDR2 YYDKDF (reference sequence). The CDR3 contains 16 residues. CDR3: CATSRDGALDSYEQYF. CDR3 sequence (DNA): TGTGCCACCAGCAGAGACGGGGCCTTAGACTCCTACGAGCAGTACTTC.

The J gene is TRBJ1-1, the V gene TRBV6-5; unclear D gene. This CDR3 has 14 residues. Germline CDR1 and CDR2: MNHEY and SVGAGI. The V end lost 3 bases, the J end lost 5 bases, and 13 bases lay between the germline ends. CDR3 loop: CASSYFREGTEAFF. The CDR3 DNA reads as TGTGCCAGCAGTTATTTCCGGGAAGGGACTGAAGCTTTCTTT.

This chain connects TRBV27 to TRBJ1-1, with TRBD1 matching over 7 bases. This CDR3 contains 15 residues. In germline, CDR1 is MNHEY, CDR2 SMNVEV (reference sequence). J was trimmed by 2 bases and V by 7 bases; bases with no gene match: 10. The CDR3 DNA reads as TGTGCCAGCAAACCACCGGGACAGATAAACACTGAAGCTTTCTTT. Protein: CASKPPGQINTEAFF.

V is TRBV28 and J is TRBJ1-5; TRBD1 might be the D (6 bases). The germline gives CDR1 MDHEN, CDR2 SYDVKM. V was pared by 2 bases and J by 3 bases, with 11 bases between. This CDR3 is built from 15 residues. As DNA, the CDR3 is TGTGCCAGCAGTTTAGGCAGGGGCCCCAATCAGCCCCAGCATTTT. It translates to CASSLGRGPNQPQHF.

V gene TRBV29-1 combines with J gene TRBJ2-1; TRBD2 aligns across 11 bases. V shed 4 bases and J 3 bases; nucleotides not matched to a gene: 8. The CDR3 sequence is 16 residues long. Germline CDR1 reads SQVTM; CDR2 reads ANQGSEA. This CDR3 reads CSVAGLADQIYNEQFF. In DNA, the CDR3 is TGCAGCGTTGCGGGACTAGCGGACCAGATCTACAATGAGCAGTTCTTC.

The V gene is TRBV9, the J gene TRBJ2-2; D may match TRBD1 or TRBD2 (5 bases each). CDR3 length: 15 residues. CDR1 and CDR2 (germline): SGDLS, YYNGEE. V lost 4 bases to trimming and J lost 8 bases, with 18 bases between them. The DNA for the CDR3 is TGTGCCAGCAGCCTTCTAGTTGGGACGCCGGGGGAGCTGTTTTTT. It yields the protein CASSLLVGTPGELFF. Supplemented by reference TRBV9 and TRBJ2-2, the full variable domain reads DSGVTQTPKHLITATGQRVTLRCSPRSGDLSVYWYQQSLDQGLQFLIQYYNGEERAKGNILERFSAQQFPDLHSELNLSSLELGDSALYFCASSLLVGTPGELFFGEGSRLTVL.